This T cell receptor beta chain was sequenced during a study of blood T cell repertoires in COVID-19. As for the study in general: Acute-phase and convalescent COVID-19 samples originated in the United States, Italy and Spain.

Methods used by the authors: Estimated nucleated cell counts came from reference gene primer amplification. The data were produced by immunoSEQ multiplex PCR, yet TCRdb's version contains in-frame clones alone and is incomplete. V, J and clone size are those of that table, while D and trimming were read from the DNA. The top ten clones hold 10% to 15% of a sample with 98,000 or so clones, about 86% of them seen once. With 5 bases clipped from V and 8 bases from J, the junction kept 8 bases outside the gene matches. The CDR3 is made up of 13 amino acids. The material sequenced was peripheral blood. The source is a woman aged 55-70 years in a cohort sampled during active or convalescent COVID-19. The rearrangement joins TRBV12-3 or TRBV12-4 to TRBJ1-1; TRBD1 aligns across 7 bases. CDR3 region: CASSKRTGREAFF. The DNA of the CDR3 is TGTGCCAGCAGTAAGCGGACAGGAAGAGAAGCTTTCTTT.